Presented here are 8 T cell receptor beta chains from one specimen sequenced in a study of CXCR3-negative and CXCR3-positive naive CD8 T cells. The method, 5' RACE with UMI labels, was used to prepare the TRB cDNA libraries. TCRdb re-called the 5' RACE reads; one entry per CDR3 protein, DNA not given. The specimen's table records tens of thousands of distinct CDR3 sequences. The sample was naive CXCR3- CD8+ T cells from blood. Subset noted: CD45RO-CCR7+CD27+CD95- naive CD8+ T cells lacking CXCR3 (TNR3-). Receptors originate from a human donor in good health. Some clones in this sample may be carry-over from other donors' samples.

J is TRBJ2-7 and V is TRBV11-1; the TCRdb D gene call, TRBD1, has no DNA to confirm it. The CDR3 runs to 15 residues. CDR1 and CDR2 (germline): SGHAT, FQDESV (reference sequence). The CDR3: CASSLRRDSLYEQYF.

This sequence joins TRBV5-1 and TRBJ2-6; the TCRdb call, TRBD1, lacks DNA for checking. Germline lookup yields CDR1 SGHRS and CDR2 YFSETQ. This CDR3 has 17 amino acids. The CDR3 spells CATSGGDLIPGANVLTF. The full variable domain, its missing parts supplied by reference TRBV5-1 and TRBJ2-6, is KAGVTQTPRYLIKTRGQQVTLSCSPISGHRSVSWYQQTPGQGLQFLFEYFSETQRNKGNFPGRFSGRQFSNSRSEMNVSTLELGDSALYLCATSGGDLIPGANVLTFGAGSRLTVL.

The genes are TRBV15 and TRBJ1-5. The CDR3 totals 14 residues. CDR1 is LNHNV, CDR2 YYDKDF, per germline (reference sequence). CDR3 amino acids: CATSREGSNQPQHF. Together with reference TRBV15 and TRBJ1-5, the CDR3 gives the full variable domain: DAMVIQNPRYQVTQFGKPVTLSCSQTLNHNVMYWYQQKSSQAPKLLFHYYDKDFNNEADTPDNFQSRRPNTSFCFLDIRSPGLGDTAMYLCATSREGSNQPQHFGDGTRLSIL.

The rearrangement links TRBV2 to TRBJ2-7; absent DNA, TCRdb's TRBD2 call cannot be checked. CDR3 length: 15 amino acids. CDR1 is SNHLY, CDR2 FYNNEI, per germline. This CDR3 is CASSAASGTSYEQYF.

The rearrangement joins TRBV9 to TRBJ1-2; TCRdb calls TRBD1, which cannot be checked without DNA. There are 12 residues in the CDR3. Germline CDR1 SGDLS, CDR2 YYNGEE. The CDR3 protein is CASGDRGYGYTF.

By frequency, this clonotype is medium-sized. The chain carries TRBV4-3 and TRBJ2-1. This CDR3 comprises 16 residues. Germline lookup yields CDR1 LGHNA and CDR2 YSLEER. The CDR3 loop reads CASSQDPGGSYNEQFF.

This chain uses TRBV6-2 or TRBV6-3 with TRBJ1-5. From germline, CDR1 is MNHEY and CDR2 SVGEGT. The CDR3 is 14 residues long. This CDR3 is CASSYRALDQPQHF.

The gene calls are TRBV6-5 and TRBJ2-2; with no DNA, the TCRdb D assignment of TRBD1 cannot be verified. The CDR3 totals 15 residues. CDR1 and CDR2 from the germline V gene are MNHEY and SVGAGI. This chain's CDR3 is CASSYGTTYTGELFF.